Reported below is one T cell receptor beta chain. Its antigen is not identified. This specimen belongs to a study of T cell responses to AZD1222 COVID-19 vaccine. Study-wide results and caveats: Recipients of two AZD1222 doses showed rising Spike-specific TCR breadth and depth. At baseline, just 6 or 7 AZD1222 recipients tested seropositive.

The repertoire was sequenced with immunoSEQ multiplex PCR; TCRdb's copy has only in-frame clones and lacks some. This table has 100,000 or so clones, 75% to 95% appearing once. V lost 0 bases to trimming and J lost 3 bases, with 9 bases between them. CDR3 length equals 14 residues. Germline loops: CDR1 LNHDA, CDR2 SQIVND (reference sequence). The V and J genes are TRBV19 and TRBJ2-7; possible D gene TRBD1, 5 bases. This clonotype was sampled from an adult who received the AZD1222 COVID-19 vaccine. This material consisted of peripheral blood, taken 28 days after the second AZD1222 dose. CDR3: CASSIEGRNYEQYF. The CDR3 DNA follows: TGTGCCAGTAGTATAGAGGGGCGGAACTACGAGCAGTACTTC.